The 28 T cell receptor gamma chains below were found in one sample sequenced in a study of γδ T cells in repeated Plasmodium falciparum infection. TCRdb reapplied CATT to the multiplex PCR reads. The sample gives about 30,000 gamma-chain clones, 1.4% of which show up once; approximately 19% is in the top ten. Gammadelta T cells were flow-sorted from PBMC into Vgamma9/Vdelta2+ and Vdelta2-negative populations for bulk analysis. Sequencing used gamma-delta T cells from blood. Source of these receptors: a pool of human donors (malaria-infected and uninfected, not separated).

This clone was counted ten times or more. With a far larger clone one base away, a read error is the likely cause. Distinct nucleotide sequences in the sample also encode this CDR3. V and J are TRGV9 and TRGJ1 or TRGJ2. TCRdb gives no J gene; it was assigned here by matching the DNA to germline. Germline V gene data show CDR1 as GITISATS and CDR2 as ISYDGTV (reference sequence). This CDR3 contains 11 residues. CDR3 in amino acids: CALWTVYKKLF. The CDR3 nucleotides are TGTGCCCTGTGGACTGTCTATAAGAAACTCTTT.

Ten or more counts support this clone. This likely reflects a read error, since a far larger clone is one base away. Other nucleotide sequences from this sample produce the same CDR3. The chain uses TRGV9 and TRGJ1 or TRGJ2. This CDR3 region has 18 residues. Germline assignment: CDR1 GITISATS and CDR2 ISYDGTV (reference sequence). The CDR3 loop is CALWEGHPGPIRYLKKLF. The CDR3 DNA sequence: TGTGCCCTGTGGGAGGGCCACCCGGGTCCCATACGCTACCTAAAGAAACTCTTT.

This clone qualifies as medium-sized (0.01 to 0.1%). This chain joins TRGV9 and TRGJP. This CDR3 spans 15 amino acids. CDR1 and CDR2 from the germline V gene are GITISATS and ISYDGTV (reference sequence). J lost 7 bases, V lost 6 bases, and 6 bases had no gene match. CDR3 nucleotide sequence: TGTGCCTTGTGGTTCGTCGAGTTGGGCAAAAAAATCAAGGTATTT. This translates into CALWFVELGKKIKVF.

This clone appeared many times. The junction departs from the called germline gene at one end, perhaps through a read error. The chain uses TRGV9 and TRGJ1 or TRGJ2. CDR1 and CDR2 from the germline V gene are GITISATS and ISYDGTV (reference sequence). This CDR3 region has 18 residues. This CDR3 is CALWEVPLVGHLYYKTLF. The CDR3 coding sequence is TGTGCCTTGTGGGAGGTGCCCCTGGTCGGTCACCTCTATTATAAGACACTCTTT.

This clone showed up many times. This DNA's translation differs at residue 9 from TCRdb's protein, which comes from a much larger clone; a read error is likely, and the protein shown is translated from the DNA. The DNA for the CDR3 is TGTGCCACCGAGAATTATTATAAGAGACTCTTT. Residues: CATENYYKRLF. V is TRGV4 and J is TRGJ1 or TRGJ2. This CDR3 comprises 11 residues. Germline CDR1 EGSTGY, CDR2 YDSYTSSV.

This clone was seen repeatedly, ten times or more. This chain joins TRGV8 and TRGJ1 or TRGJ2. The J gene, not given by TCRdb, was assigned here from a germline match of the nucleotide sequence. The CDR3 totals 14 residues. J lost 6 bases, V lost 0 bases, and 8 bases had no gene match. Per the germline V gene, CDR1 is VENAVY and CDR2 is YDSYNSRV. CDR3 nucleotide sequence: TGTGCCACCTGGGATAGGAAGGTTCGTTATAAGAAACTCTTT. It is translated as CATWDRKVRYKKLF.

This clone has just a few counts. The mismatch at residue 12 between this DNA's translation and the TCRdb protein of a much larger clone likely reflects a read error; the protein shown is translated from the DNA. The chain carries TRGV9 and TRGJ1 or TRGJ2. As TCRdb names no J gene, one was assigned here on the basis of a DNA match to germline. CDR1 is GITISATS and CDR2 is ISYDGTV in the germline V gene (reference sequence). The CDR3 totals 17 residues. This CDR3 is CALCLHNRQPNHYKKLF. The CDR3, as DNA: TGTGCCTTGTGTCTCCACAACCGACAACCGAATCATTATAAGAAACTCTTT.

The rearrangement uses TRGV9 and TRGJP. The J gene comes from matching the DNA to germline here; TCRdb lacks it. V shed 9 bases and J 8 bases; nucleotides not matched to a gene: 10. Germline assignment: CDR1 GITISATS and CDR2 ISYDGTV (reference sequence). The CDR3 spans 15 residues. The CDR3 sequence: CALEPKKLGKKIKVF. CDR3 bases: TGTGCCTTGGAGCCGAAGAAGTTGGGCAAAAAAATCAAGGTATTT.

Details on this clone: The protein given by TCRdb reflects a much larger clone and differs at residue 8 from this DNA's translation, likely from a read error; the protein shown is the DNA's translation. The rearrangement links TRGV3 to TRGJ1 or TRGJ2. Here the J gene was assigned by germline matching of the DNA, as TCRdb has none. Germline CDR1 and CDR2: VTNTFY and YDVSTARD (reference sequence). CDR3 length: 14 residues. The trim removed 2 bases at V and 3 bases at J, leaving 7 bases unmatched. The CDR3 is CATWDNAPYYKKLF. DNA of the CDR3: TGTGCCACCTGGGACAATGCTCCTTATTATAAGAAACTCTTT.

This clone was observed at least ten times. The same CDR3 arises from other DNA sequences in this sample as well. This rearrangement joins TRGV4 to TRGJP2. The length of the CDR3 is 18 residues. Germline V gives CDR1 EGSTGY, CDR2 YDSYTSSV. Trimming removed 0 bases from V and 0 bases from J; junction bases left unmatched: 10. CDR3 amino acids: CATWDGLALYSSDWIKTF. In DNA, the CDR3 is TGTGCCACCTGGGATGGGCTCGCCCTATATAGTAGTGATTGGATCAAGACGTTT.

This clone was counted ten times or more. It differs at one base from a far larger clone, so likely a read error. This sample also contains other DNA sequences that code for the same CDR3. The CDR3 is CATWDLQTYSSDWIKTF. The CDR3 bases are TGTGCCACCTGGGACCTACAGACGTATAGTAGTGACTGGATCAAGACGTTT. V usage is TRGV2 and J usage is TRGJP2. The J gene is not listed in TCRdb, so it was assigned here from a DNA match to germline. CDR3 length: 17 residues. CDR1 and CDR2 from the germline V gene are EGSNGY and YDSYNSKV.

Remarks on this clone: The protein given by TCRdb reflects a much larger clone and differs at residue 12 from this DNA's translation, likely from a read error; the protein shown is the DNA's translation. The J gene is TRGJP, the V gene TRGV9. TCRdb lists no J gene, so it was determined here by aligning the DNA to germline. The CDR3 totals 17 residues. Germline-derived CDR1 and CDR2 are GITISATS and ISYDGTV (reference sequence). CDR3 nucleotide sequence: TGTGCCTTGTGGGAGTACGGACAAGAGTTGGGCAGAAAAATCAAGGTATTT. Amino acids: CALWEYGQELGRKIKVF.

Concerning this clone: The amino acid sequence in TCRdb belongs to a much larger clone and departs from this DNA's translation at residue 7, likely a sequencing read error; the sequence shown is translated from the DNA. The chain uses TRGV9 and TRGJ1 or TRGJ2. No J gene is reported in TCRdb; it was inferred here by comparing the DNA with germline. Germline loops: CDR1 GITISATS, CDR2 ISYDGTV (reference sequence). The CDR3 length is 13 residues. Losses at the gene ends were 3 bases for V and 7 bases for J; bases not matched to a gene: 9. CDR3 nucleotides: TGTGCCTTGTGGGAGCCTGTGTGGTATAAGAAACTCTTT. Its translation is CALWEPVWYKKLF.

Concerning this clone itself: The junction departs from the called germline gene at one end, perhaps through a read error. The V and J genes are TRGV2 and TRGJP1. TCRdb carries no J gene annotation; the J gene was assigned here by matching the DNA with germline. The germline V gene encodes CDR1 EGSNGY and CDR2 YDSYNSKV. The CDR3 has 13 residues. The CDR3 DNA reads TGTGCAACAAGGAATACCACTGGTTGGTACAAGATATTT. Its protein product is CATRNTTGWYKIF.

This clone was seen repeatedly, ten times or more. A far bigger clonotype differs at one base, so this is likely a read error. Other nucleotide sequences in the sample specify the same CDR3. This sequence joins TRGV9 and TRGJ1 or TRGJ2. Since TCRdb gives no J gene, matching the DNA to germline was used here to assign it. V shed 2 bases, J shed 7 bases, and the junction held 11 bases outside the gene matches. This CDR3 contains 14 residues. The germline V gene has CDR1 GITISATS and CDR2 ISYDGTV (reference sequence). The DNA for the CDR3 is TGTGCCTTGTGGGAGGCAAACCCTTACTATAAGAAACTCTTT. This gives the protein CALWEANPYYKKLF.

A few counts support this clone. The amino acid sequence in TCRdb belongs to a much larger clone and departs from this DNA's translation at residue 10, likely a sequencing read error; the sequence shown is translated from the DNA. The chain combines TRGV9 with TRGJ1 or TRGJ2. TCRdb offers no J gene call, so here the DNA was matched to germline to obtain one. The V and J ends lost 1 base and 9 bases, in that order; junction bases with no gene match: 9. The CDR3 is 13 amino acids. CDR1 and CDR2 (germline): GITISATS, ISYDGTV (reference sequence). The CDR3 loop reads CALWEVIPLKKLF. The CDR3 coding sequence is TGTGCCTTGTGGGAGGTTATCCCCCTTAAGAAACTCTTT.

With regard to this clone: This DNA's translation differs at residue 3 from TCRdb's protein, which comes from a much larger clone; a read error is likely, and the protein shown is translated from the DNA. CDR3 loop: CAAWDGGYKKLF. The CDR3 nucleotides read TGTGCCGCCTGGGACGGTGGCTATAAGAAACTCTTT. The chain carries TRGV2 and TRGJ1 or TRGJ2. Germline matching of the DNA provided the J gene here, since TCRdb leaves it blank. The CDR3 spans 12 residues. In germline, CDR1 is EGSNGY, CDR2 YDSYNSKV.

A word on this clone: A far larger clone is just one base off, so this is likely a read error. The same CDR3 arises from other DNA sequences in this sample as well. V usage is TRGV9 and J usage is TRGJP. TCRdb lists no J gene, so it was determined here by aligning the DNA to germline. Germline assignment: CDR1 GITISATS and CDR2 ISYDGTV (reference sequence). The CDR3 has 17 residues. The CDR3 DNA follows: TGTGCCTTATGGGAGGTGCCTCAAGAGTTGGGCAAAAAAATCAAGGTATTT. Amino acid sequence: CALWEVPQELGKKIKVF.

By share of the sample, this clone is medium-sized. The chain employs TRGV3 and TRGJ1 or TRGJ2. The CDR3 extends over 14 amino acids. Per the germline V gene, CDR1 is VTNTFY and CDR2 is YDVSTARD (reference sequence). V shed 1 base, J shed 2 bases, and the junction held 5 bases outside the gene matches. The CDR3 is CATWDSLYYYKKLF. The CDR3 DNA reads as TGTGCCACCTGGGACAGCCTTTATTATTATAAGAAACTCTTT.

This clone was seen repeatedly, ten times or more. The TCRdb record carries a much larger clone's protein, which differs from this DNA's translation at residue 7; a read error is the likely cause, and the protein listed here is the DNA translation. The chain links TRGV9 to TRGJ1 or TRGJ2. CDR1 GITISATS and CDR2 ISYDGTV come from the germline V gene (reference sequence). This CDR3 spans 13 amino acids. V gave up 1 base and J gave up 7 bases; unmatched junction bases: 7. The CDR3 sequence is CALWEVRKYKKLF. DNA for the CDR3: TGTGCCTTGTGGGAGGTACGGAAATATAAGAAACTCTTT.

With regard to this clone: This DNA's translation and the protein TCRdb lists, from a much larger clone, do not match at residue 9, likely due to a read error; the protein shown is translated from the DNA. No call exists for the J gene, whereas the V gene is TRGV4. Per germline, CDR1 EGSTGY and CDR2 YDSYTSSV. This CDR3 comprises 11 residues. The CDR3 DNA sequence: TGTGCCACCTGGGATGTGTACGGGGAACTCTTT. Its protein product is CATWDVYGELF.

Points on this clone: This likely reflects a read error, since a far larger clone is one base away. The same CDR3 also results from other DNA sequences found in this sample. This chain uses TRGV2 with TRGJP1. No J gene was available from TCRdb, and it was assigned here by a germline match of the DNA. CDR1 EGSNGY and CDR2 YDSYNSKV come from the germline V gene. CDR3 length: 14 residues. Written as DNA, the CDR3 is TGTGCCACCAAAAGTTGTACCACTGGCTGGTTCAAGATATTT. This codes for CATKSCTTGWFKIF.

In this sample, this clone turned up many times. This DNA's translation and the protein TCRdb lists, from a much larger clone, do not match at residue 5, likely due to a read error; the protein shown is translated from the DNA. The chain carries TRGV9 and TRGJP. The CDR3 sequence is 17 residues long. Germline V gives CDR1 GITISATS, CDR2 ISYDGTV (reference sequence). The chain's CDR3 is CALWGVQKELGKKIKVF. The CDR3, as DNA: TGTGCCTTGTGGGGGGTGCAGAAAGAGTTGGGCAAAAAAATCAAGGTATTT.

In this sample, this clone turned up many times. TCRdb attributes to this sequence the protein of a much larger clone, which differs from the DNA translation at residue 13; a read error is likely, and the protein displayed is translated from the DNA. The rearrangement uses TRGV9 and TRGJP. Here the J gene came from matching the DNA to germline, since TCRdb omits it. Germline CDR1 reads GITISATS; CDR2 reads ISYDGTV (reference sequence). The CDR3 consists of 16 residues. DNA of the CDR3: TGTGCCTTGTGGGAGGTAGGGGAGTTGGGCAAAAAAACCAAGGTATTT. Translation gives CALWEVGELGKKTKVF.

This clone was observed a handful of times. The likely explanation is a read error, given a far larger clone one base away. The same CDR3 also results from other DNA sequences found in this sample. This sequence joins TRGV2 and TRGJ1 or TRGJ2. Germline matching of the DNA provided the J gene here, since TCRdb leaves it blank. This CDR3 has 14 amino acids. The germline V gene encodes CDR1 EGSNGY and CDR2 YDSYNSKV. Here the CDR3 reads CATWDAPLHYKKLF. DNA of the CDR3: TGCGCCACCTGGGACGCCCCCCTTCATTATAAGAAACTCTTT.

With respect to this clone: The TCRdb record carries a much larger clone's protein, which differs from this DNA's translation at residue 8; a read error is the likely cause, and the protein listed here is the DNA translation. The chain links TRGV3 to TRGJ1 or TRGJ2. Losses at the gene ends were 1 base for V and 6 bases for J; bases not matched to a gene: 6. This CDR3 has 13 amino acids. In germline, CDR1 is VTNTFY, CDR2 YDVSTARD (reference sequence). Here the CDR3 reads CATWDSVCYKKLF. The CDR3 DNA sequence: TGTGCCACCTGGGACAGCGTTTGTTATAAGAAACTCTTT.

In its sample, this clone was seen many times. The gene calls are TRGV4 and TRGJ1 or TRGJ2. Germline-derived CDR1 and CDR2 are EGSTGY and YDSYTSSV. After removal of 2 bases from V and 5 bases from J, the junction contained 6 bases not matched to a gene. This CDR3 contains 13 residues. The DNA of the CDR3 is TGTGCCACCTGGGATGAAGGGAATTATAAGAAACTCTTT. Protein sequence: CATWDEGNYKKLF.

This clone turned up a few times. One base separates it from a far larger clone, so it is likely a read error. The same CDR3 can be traced to other DNA sequences in this sample. In nucleotides, the CDR3 is TGTGCCTTGTGGGAGGGACCTACTTATTATAAGAAACTCTTC. As protein: CALWEGPTYYKKLF. The V gene corresponds to TRGV9; no J gene was called. The CDR3 has 14 amino acids. Germline lookup yields CDR1 GITISATS and CDR2 ISYDGTV (reference sequence).